This is a list of T cell receptor beta chains from one sample in a study of T cell responses to AZD1222 COVID-19 vaccine. The assay was immunoSEQ multiplex PCR, and TCRdb's table has in-frame clones only and misses some. Here the sample spans 100,000 to 120,000 clones, just under 95% being singletons. The input for sequencing was peripheral blood, taken on day 0 of AZD1222 vaccination. These receptor sequences come from an adult in good health. The CDR3 runs from the conserved cysteine through the conserved F or W. A D gene is named only where the DNA matches it firmly. Size values are once, few and many counts, or a class for expanded clones, and some rows have none.

D,V,size,J,CDR3,DNA
TRBD1,TRBV5-1,NA,TRBJ2-1,CASSPTTGGTEQFF,TGCGCCAGCAGCCCGACGACAGGGGGTACTGAGCAGTTCTTC
NA,TRBV7-9,NA,TRBJ1-3,CASTNSDSTSGNTIYF,TGTGCCAGCACCAATTCGGACAGCACCTCTGGAAACACCATATATTTT
NA,TRBV3-1/TRBV3-2,NA,TRBJ2-1,CASSQFLPGSYNEQFF,TGTGCCAGCAGCCAATTCTTGCCGGGCTCCTACAATGAGCAGTTCTTC
NA,TRBV4-2,NA,TRBJ1-2,CASSQRYGDLQAANYGYTF,TGTGCCAGCAGCCAAAGATATGGGGATCTACAAGCTGCTAACTATGGCTACACCTTC
TRBD2,TRBV4-1,few,TRBJ2-7,CASSQGLAGTYEQYF,TGCGCCAGCAGCCAAGGACTAGCGGGGACATACGAGCAGTACTTC
NA,TRBV5-4,NA,TRBJ2-3,CASSLDLDTQYF,TGTGCCAGCAGCTTGGATTTAGATACGCAGTATTTT
TRBD1,TRBV30,NA,TRBJ2-4,CACGTAIAKNIQYF,TGTGCCTGTGGGACAGCTATAGCCAAAAACATTCAGTACTTC
NA,TRBV7-6,few,TRBJ2-1,CASSLTAPGRLPYNEQFF,TGTGCCAGCAGCTTAACTGCCCCTGGCAGGCTCCCCTACAATGAGCAGTTCTTC
NA,TRBV5-1,NA,TRBJ1-1,CASTGEGRLGEAFF,TGCGCCAGCACGGGGGAGGGGCGCCTTGGTGAAGCTTTCTTT
TRBD2,TRBV10-2,few,TRBJ2-3,CASMERGVFTDTQYF,TGCGCCAGCATGGAACGGGGGGTCTTCACAGATACGCAGTATTTT
NA,TRBV7-9,NA,TRBJ1-2,CASTPDSLTPKQSYGYTF,TGTGCCAGCACCCCGGACAGCTTAACCCCGAAGCAGAGCTATGGCTACACCTTC
TRBD1,TRBV19,NA,TRBJ1-5,CASRDREGQSNQPQHF,TGTGCCAGCCGGGACAGGGAGGGTCAGAGCAATCAGCCCCAGCATTTT